This T cell receptor (beta chain) was documented in a study of blood T cell repertoires in COVID-19. Study-wide background: Acute and convalescent COVID-19 specimens originated in the United States, Italy and Spain.

The length of the CDR3 is 14 residues. The germline V and J ends were trimmed by 1 base and 4 bases, with 8 bases remaining between them. Germline CDR1 is SGHAT and CDR2 is FQNNGV. Only in-frame clones appear in the TCRdb table, and some are missing; sequencing was by immunoSEQ multiplex PCR. The repertoire holds fewer than 350,000 clones, around 88% seen once, with approximately 5.7% in the top ten. Enrollees, about 18 to 89 years old, lived in approximately 25 US areas. Donors were grouped by their self-reported clinical history. This chain joins TRBV11-2 and TRBJ2-1, with D perhaps matching TRBD1 (5 bases). Sequenced: PBMCs or T cells enriched from blood (not recorded which). The clonotype comes from a woman aged 40 to 55 who had recovered from COVID-19. CDR3 nucleotides: TGTGCCAGCAGCTTAGGTACAGGTTACAATGAGCAGTTCTTC. This gives the protein CASSLGTGYNEQFF.